The T cell receptor beta chain under discussion was sequenced for a study of control samples from healthy donors and cancer patients. The protocol was immunoSEQ multiplex PCR, while the TCRdb copy is restricted to in-frame clones and leaves out a portion. The repertoire has tens of thousands of clones, about 87% of them found once; the top ten carry roughly 20%. The junction had 2 bases not matched to a gene; V was cut back by 2 bases and J by 1 base. Germline V gene sequence: CDR1 SGHDN, CDR2 FVKESK. The CDR3 totals 15 residues. This TCR derives from a man aged 50-60 years in good health. V gene TRBV14 combines with J gene TRBJ1-1, with 9 bases lining up with TRBD1. Sequencing was carried out using blood. DNA for the CDR3: TGTGCCAGCAGCCAACCGGGACAGGGGAACACTGAAGCTTTCTTT. This codes for CASSQPGQGNTEAFF.